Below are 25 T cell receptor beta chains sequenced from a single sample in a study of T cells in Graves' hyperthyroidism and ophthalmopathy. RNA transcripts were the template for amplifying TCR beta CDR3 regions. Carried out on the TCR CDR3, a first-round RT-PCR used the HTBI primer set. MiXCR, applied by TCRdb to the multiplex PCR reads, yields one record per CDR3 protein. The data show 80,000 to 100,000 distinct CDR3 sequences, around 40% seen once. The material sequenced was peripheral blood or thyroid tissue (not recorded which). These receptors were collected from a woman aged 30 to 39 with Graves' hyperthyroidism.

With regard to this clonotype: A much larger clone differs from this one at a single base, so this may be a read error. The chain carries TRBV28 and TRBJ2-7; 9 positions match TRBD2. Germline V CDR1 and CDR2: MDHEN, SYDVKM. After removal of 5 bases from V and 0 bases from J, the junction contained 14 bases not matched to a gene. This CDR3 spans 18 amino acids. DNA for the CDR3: TGTGCCAGCAGTCTGGCCGAGACTAGCGGTACCAACTCCTACGAGCAGTACTTC. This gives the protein CASSLAETSGTNSYEQYF.

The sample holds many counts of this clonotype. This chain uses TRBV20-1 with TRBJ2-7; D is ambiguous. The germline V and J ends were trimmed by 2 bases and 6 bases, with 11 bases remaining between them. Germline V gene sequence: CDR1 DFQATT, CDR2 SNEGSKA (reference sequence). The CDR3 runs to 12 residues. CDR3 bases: TGCAGTGCTAGAAAGGGTTTGGTCGAGCAGTACTTC. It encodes CSARKGLVEQYF.

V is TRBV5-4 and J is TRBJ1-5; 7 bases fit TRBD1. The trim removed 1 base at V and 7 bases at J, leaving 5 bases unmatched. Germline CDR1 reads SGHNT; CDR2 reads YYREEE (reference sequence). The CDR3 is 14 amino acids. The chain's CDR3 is CASSLRQGDQPQHF. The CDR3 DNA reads TGTGCCAGCAGCTTGAGACAGGGAGACCAGCCCCAGCATTTT.

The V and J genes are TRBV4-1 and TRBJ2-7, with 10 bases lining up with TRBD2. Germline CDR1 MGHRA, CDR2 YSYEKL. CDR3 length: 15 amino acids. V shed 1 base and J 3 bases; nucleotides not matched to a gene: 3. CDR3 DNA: TGCGCCAGCAGCCAAGGCGTAGCGGGAGGCTACGAGCAGTACTTC. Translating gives CASSQGVAGGYEQYF.

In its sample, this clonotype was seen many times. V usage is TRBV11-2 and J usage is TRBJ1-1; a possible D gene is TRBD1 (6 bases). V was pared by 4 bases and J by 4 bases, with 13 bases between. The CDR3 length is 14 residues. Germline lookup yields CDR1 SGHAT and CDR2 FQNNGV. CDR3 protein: CASSSHGGLTEAFF. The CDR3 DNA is TGTGCCAGCAGCTCCCACGGGGGGCTCACTGAAGCTTTCTTT.

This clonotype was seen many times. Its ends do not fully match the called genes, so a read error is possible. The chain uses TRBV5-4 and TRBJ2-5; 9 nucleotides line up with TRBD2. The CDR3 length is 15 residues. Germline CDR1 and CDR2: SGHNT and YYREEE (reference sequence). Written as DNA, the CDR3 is TGTGCCGGCAGCTCACCCGCGGGAGGGCCTGAGACCCAGTACTTC. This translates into CAGSSPAGGPETQYF.

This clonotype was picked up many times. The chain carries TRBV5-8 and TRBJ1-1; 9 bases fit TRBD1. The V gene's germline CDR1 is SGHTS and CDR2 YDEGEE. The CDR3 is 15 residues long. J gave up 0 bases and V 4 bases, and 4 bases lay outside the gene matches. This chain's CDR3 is CASSGGQGMNTEAFF. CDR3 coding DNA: TGTGCCAGCAGCGGGGGACAGGGAATGAACACTGAAGCTTTCTTT.

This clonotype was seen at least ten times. The CDR3 region has the DNA TGTGCCAGCAGCTTAGATTTTCTAGCGGGTTTCCAAGAGACCCAGTACTTC. Translation: CASSLDFLAGFQETQYF. The V gene is TRBV7-8, the J gene TRBJ2-5; 8 bases align to TRBD2. CDR1 SGHVS and CDR2 FQNEAQ come from the germline V gene. This CDR3 region has 17 residues. The J segment lost 1 base and the V segment lost 1 base, leaving 8 bases of the junction unmatched.

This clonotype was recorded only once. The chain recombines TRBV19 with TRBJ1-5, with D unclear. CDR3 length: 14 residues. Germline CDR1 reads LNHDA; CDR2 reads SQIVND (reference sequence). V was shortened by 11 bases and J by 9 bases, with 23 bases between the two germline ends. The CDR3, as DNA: TGTGCCTGGAGTGTCCCCAAGGGCGAGCGGCCCCAGCATTTT. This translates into CAWSVPKGERPQHF.

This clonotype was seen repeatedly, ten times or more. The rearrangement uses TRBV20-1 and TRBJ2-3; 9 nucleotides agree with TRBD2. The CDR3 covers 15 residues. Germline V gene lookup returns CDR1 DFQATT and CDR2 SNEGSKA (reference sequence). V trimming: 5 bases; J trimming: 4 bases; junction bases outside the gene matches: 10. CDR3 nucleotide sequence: TGCAGTGCTGGGGGCGAGCGGGAGGTGTCAGATACGCAGTATTTT. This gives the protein CSAGGEREVSDTQYF.

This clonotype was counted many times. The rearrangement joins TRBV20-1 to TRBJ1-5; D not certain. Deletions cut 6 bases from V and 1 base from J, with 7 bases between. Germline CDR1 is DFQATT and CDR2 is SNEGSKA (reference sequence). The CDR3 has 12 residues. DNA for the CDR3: TGCAGTGCCAGGATAAGCAATCAGCCCCAGCATTTT. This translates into CSARISNQPQHF.

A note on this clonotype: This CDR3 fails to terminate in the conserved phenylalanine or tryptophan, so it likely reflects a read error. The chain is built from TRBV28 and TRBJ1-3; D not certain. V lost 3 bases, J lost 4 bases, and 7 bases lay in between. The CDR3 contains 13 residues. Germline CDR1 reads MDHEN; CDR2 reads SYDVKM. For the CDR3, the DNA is TGTGCCAGCAGTTTTGGAAGAGGAAACACCATATATCTT. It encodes CASSFGRGNTIYL.

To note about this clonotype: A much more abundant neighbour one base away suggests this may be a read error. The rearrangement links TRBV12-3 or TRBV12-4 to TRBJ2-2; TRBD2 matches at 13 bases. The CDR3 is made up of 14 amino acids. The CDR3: CASSRTSGSRELLF. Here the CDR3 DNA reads TGTGCCAGCAGCAGGACTAGCGGGAGTAGGGAGCTGCTTTTT.

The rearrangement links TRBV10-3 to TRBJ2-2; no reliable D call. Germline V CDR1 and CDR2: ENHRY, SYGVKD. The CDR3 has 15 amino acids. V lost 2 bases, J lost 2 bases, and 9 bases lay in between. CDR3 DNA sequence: TGTGCCATCAGTGAGCCCGTTGATAACACCGGGGAGCTGTTTTTT. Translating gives CAISEPVDNTGELFF.

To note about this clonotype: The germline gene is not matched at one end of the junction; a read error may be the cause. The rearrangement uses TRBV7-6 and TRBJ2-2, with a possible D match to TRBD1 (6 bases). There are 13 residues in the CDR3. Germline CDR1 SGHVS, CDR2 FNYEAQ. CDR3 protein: CASSSDRAGKLFF. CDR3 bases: TGTGCCAGCAGCTCGGACAGAGCCGGGAAGCTGTTTTTT.

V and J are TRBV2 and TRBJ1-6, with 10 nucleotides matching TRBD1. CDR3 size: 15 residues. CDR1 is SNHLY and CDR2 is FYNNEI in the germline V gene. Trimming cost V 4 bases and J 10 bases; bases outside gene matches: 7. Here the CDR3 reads CASSALTGGESPLHF. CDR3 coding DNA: TGTGCCAGCAGTGCACTGACAGGGGGCGAATCACCCCTCCACTTT.

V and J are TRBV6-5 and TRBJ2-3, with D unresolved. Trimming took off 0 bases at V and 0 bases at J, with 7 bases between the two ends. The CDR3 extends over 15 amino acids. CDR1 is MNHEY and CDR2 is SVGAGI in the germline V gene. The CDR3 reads CASSYSPASTDTQYF. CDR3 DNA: TGTGCCAGCAGTTACTCACCGGCTAGCACAGATACGCAGTATTTT.

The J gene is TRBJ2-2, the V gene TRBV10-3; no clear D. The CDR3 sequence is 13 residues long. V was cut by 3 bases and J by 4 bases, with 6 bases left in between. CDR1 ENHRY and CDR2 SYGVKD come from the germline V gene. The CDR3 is CAISDVTTGELFF. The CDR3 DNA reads TGTGCCATCAGTGACGTGACCACCGGGGAGCTGTTTTTT.

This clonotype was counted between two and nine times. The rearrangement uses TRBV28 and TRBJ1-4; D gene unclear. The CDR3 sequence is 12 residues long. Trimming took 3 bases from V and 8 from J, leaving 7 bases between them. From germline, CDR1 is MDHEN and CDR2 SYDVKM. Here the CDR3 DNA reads TGTGCCAGCAGTTTTTTGTTGGAAAAACTGTTTTTT. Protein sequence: CASSFLLEKLFF.

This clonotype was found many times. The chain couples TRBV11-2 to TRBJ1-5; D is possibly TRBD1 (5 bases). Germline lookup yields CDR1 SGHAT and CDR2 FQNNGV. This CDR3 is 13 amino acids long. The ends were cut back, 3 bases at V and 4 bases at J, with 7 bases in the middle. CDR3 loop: CASSFGANQPQHF. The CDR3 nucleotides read TGTGCCAGCAGCTTCGGGGCAAATCAGCCCCAGCATTTT.

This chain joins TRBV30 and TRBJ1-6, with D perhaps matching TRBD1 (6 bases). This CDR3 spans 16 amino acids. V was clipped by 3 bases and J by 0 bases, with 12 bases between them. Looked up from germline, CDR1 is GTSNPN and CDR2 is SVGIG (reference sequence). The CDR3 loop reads CAWRNRGSSYNSPLHF. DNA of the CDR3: TGTGCCTGGAGAAATAGGGGGAGCTCCTATAATTCACCCCTCCACTTT. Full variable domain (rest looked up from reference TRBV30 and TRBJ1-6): SQTIHQWPATLVQPVGSPLSLECTVEGTSNPNLYWYRQAAGRGLQLLFYSVGIGQISSEVPQNLSASRPQDRQFILSSKKLLLSDSGFYLCAWRNRGSSYNSPLHFGNGTRLTVT.

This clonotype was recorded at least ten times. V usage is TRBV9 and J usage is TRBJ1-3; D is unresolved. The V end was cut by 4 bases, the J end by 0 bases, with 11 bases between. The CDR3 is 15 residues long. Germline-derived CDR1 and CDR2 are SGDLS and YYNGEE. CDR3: CASSPRAYSGNTIYF. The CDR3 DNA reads TGTGCCAGCAGCCCGAGGGCTTACTCTGGAAACACCATATATTTT. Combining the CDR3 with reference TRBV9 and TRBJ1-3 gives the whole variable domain DSGVTQTPKHLITATGQRVTLRCSPRSGDLSVYWYQQSLDQGLQFLIQYYNGEERAKGNILERFSAQQFPDLHSELNLSSLELGDSALYFCASSPRAYSGNTIYFGEGSWLTVV.

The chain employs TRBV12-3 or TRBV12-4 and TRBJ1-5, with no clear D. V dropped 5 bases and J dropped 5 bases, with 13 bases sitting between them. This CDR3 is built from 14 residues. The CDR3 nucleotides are TGTGCCAGCAGTGTCGAGGGCGAGGATCAGCCCCAGCATTTT. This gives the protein CASSVEGEDQPQHF.

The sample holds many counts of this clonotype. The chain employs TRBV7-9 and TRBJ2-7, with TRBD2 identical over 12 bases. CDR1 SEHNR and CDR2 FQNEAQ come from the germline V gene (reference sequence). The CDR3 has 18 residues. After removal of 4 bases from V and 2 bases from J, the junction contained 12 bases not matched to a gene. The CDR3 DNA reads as TGTGCCAGCAGCTCGGCTTGGACTAGCGGGAATATCGCCTACGAGCAGTACTTC. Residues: CASSSAWTSGNIAYEQYF. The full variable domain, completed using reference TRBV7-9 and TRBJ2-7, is DTGVSQNPRHKITKRGQNVTFRCDPISEHNRLYWYRQTLGQGPEFLTYFQNEAQLEKSRLLSDRFSAERPKGSFSTLEIQRTEQGDSAMYLCASSSAWTSGNIAYEQYFGPGTRLTVT.

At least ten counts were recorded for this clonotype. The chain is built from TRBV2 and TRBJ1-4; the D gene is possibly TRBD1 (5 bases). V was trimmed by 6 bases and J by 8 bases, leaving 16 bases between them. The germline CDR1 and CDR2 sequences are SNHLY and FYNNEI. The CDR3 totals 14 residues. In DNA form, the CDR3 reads TGTGCCAGCAGACCCGGGACGGGGGGAGAAAAACTGTTTTTT. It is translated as CASRPGTGGEKLFF.